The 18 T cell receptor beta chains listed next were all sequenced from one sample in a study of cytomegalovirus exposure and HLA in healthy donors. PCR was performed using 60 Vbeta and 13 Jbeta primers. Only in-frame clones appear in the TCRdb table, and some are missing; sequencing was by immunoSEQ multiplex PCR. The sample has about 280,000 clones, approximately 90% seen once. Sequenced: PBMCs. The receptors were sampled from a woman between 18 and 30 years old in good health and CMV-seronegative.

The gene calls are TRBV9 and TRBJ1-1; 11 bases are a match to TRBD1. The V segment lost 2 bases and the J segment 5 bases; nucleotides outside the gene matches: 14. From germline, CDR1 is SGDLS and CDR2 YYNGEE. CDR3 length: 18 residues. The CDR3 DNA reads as TGTGCCAGCAGCGTCGAGTCCTTGGGACAGGGGGGAAGGACTGAAGCTTTCTTT. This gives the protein CASSVESLGQGGRTEAFF.

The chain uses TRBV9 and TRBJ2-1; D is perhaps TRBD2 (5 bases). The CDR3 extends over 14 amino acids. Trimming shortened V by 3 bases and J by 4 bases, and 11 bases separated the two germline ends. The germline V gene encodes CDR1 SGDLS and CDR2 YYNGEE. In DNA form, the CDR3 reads TGTGCCAGCAGCGCCCCCCGGGGTTACAATGAGCAGTTCTTC. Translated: CASSAPRGYNEQFF. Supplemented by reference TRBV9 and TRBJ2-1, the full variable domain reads DSGVTQTPKHLITATGQRVTLRCSPRSGDLSVYWYQQSLDQGLQFLIQYYNGEERAKGNILERFSAQQFPDLHSELNLSSLELGDSALYFCASSAPRGYNEQFFGPGTRLTVL.

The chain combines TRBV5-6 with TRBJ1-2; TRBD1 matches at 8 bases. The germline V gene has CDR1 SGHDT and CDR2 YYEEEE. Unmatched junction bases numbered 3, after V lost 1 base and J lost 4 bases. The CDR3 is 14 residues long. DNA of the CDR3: TGTGCCAGCAGCTTGACTCAGGGGGCCTATGGCTACACCTTC. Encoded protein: CASSLTQGAYGYTF.

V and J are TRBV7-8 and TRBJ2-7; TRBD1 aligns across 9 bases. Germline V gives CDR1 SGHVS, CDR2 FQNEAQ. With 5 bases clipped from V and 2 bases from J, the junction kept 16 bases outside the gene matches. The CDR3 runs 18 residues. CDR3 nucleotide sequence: TGTGCCAGCAGCCGTAGAGGGGGTTTTGGGACAGGGACCTACGAGCAGTACTTC. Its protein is CASSRRGGFGTGTYEQYF.

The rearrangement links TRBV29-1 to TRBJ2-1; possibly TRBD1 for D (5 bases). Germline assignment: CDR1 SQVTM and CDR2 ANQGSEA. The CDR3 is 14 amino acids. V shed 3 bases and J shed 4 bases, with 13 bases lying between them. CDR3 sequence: CSVDRQGMYNEQFF. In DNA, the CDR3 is TGCAGCGTTGATCGGCAGGGAATGTACAATGAGCAGTTCTTC.

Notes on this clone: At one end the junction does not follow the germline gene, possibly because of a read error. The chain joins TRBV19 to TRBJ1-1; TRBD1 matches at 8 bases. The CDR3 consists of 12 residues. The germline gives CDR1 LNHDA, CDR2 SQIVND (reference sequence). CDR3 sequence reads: CGTGSLLAEAFF. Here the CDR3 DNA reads TGCGGGACAGGCTCCTTATTAGCTGAAGCTTTCTTT.

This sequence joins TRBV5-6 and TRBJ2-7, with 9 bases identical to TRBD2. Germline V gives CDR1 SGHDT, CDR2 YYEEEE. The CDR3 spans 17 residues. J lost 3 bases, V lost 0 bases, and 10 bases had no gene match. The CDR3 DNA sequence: TGTGCCAGCAGCTTGGTAGGGCTAGCGGGGTCCCGCTACGAGCAGTACTTC. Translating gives CASSLVGLAGSRYEQYF. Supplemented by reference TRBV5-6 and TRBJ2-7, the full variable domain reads DAGVTQSPTHLIKTRGQQVTLRCSPKSGHDTVSWYQQALGQGPQFIFQYYEEEERQRGNFPDRFSGHQFPNYSSELNVNALLLGDSALYLCASSLVGLAGSRYEQYFGPGTRLTVT.

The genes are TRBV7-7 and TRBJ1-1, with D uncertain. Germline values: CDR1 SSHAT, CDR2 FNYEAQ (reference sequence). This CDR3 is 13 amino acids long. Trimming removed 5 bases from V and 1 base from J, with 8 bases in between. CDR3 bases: TGTGCCAGCAGCCCACTTTCGAACACTGAAGCTTTCTTT. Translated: CASSPLSNTEAFF.

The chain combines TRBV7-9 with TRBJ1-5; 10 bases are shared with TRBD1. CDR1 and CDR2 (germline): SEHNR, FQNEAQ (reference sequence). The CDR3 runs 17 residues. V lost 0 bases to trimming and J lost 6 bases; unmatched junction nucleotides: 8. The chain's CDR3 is CASSLAGGGQGVQPQHF. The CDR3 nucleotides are TGTGCCAGCAGCTTAGCCGGGGGAGGACAGGGGGTTCAGCCCCAGCATTTT.

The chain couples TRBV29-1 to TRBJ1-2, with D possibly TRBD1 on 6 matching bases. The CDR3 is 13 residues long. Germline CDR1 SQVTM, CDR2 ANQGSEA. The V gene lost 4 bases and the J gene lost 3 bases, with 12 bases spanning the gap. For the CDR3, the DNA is TGCAGCGTTGGTTGGGGGCTAGACTATGGCTACACCTTC. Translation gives CSVGWGLDYGYTF.

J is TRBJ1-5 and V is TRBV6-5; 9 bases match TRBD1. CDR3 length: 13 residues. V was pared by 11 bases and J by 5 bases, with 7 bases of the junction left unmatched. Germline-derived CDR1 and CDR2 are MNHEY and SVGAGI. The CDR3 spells CAVQGALDQPQHF. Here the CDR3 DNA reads TGTGCCGTACAGGGGGCGTTGGATCAGCCCCAGCATTTT.

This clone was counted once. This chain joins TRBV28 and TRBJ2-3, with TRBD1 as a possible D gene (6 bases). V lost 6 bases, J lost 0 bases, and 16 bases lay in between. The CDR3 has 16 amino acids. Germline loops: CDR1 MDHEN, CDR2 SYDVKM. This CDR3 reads CASSLAGDSSTDTQYF. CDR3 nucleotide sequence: TGTGCCAGCAGCTTAGCAGGGGATTCTAGCACAGATACGCAGTATTTT.

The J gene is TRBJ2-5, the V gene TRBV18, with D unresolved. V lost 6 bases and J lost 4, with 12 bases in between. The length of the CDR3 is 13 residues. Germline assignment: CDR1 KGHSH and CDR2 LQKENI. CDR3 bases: TGTGCCAGCTCCCCAATCGGGTCAGAGACCCAGTACTTC. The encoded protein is CASSPIGSETQYF.

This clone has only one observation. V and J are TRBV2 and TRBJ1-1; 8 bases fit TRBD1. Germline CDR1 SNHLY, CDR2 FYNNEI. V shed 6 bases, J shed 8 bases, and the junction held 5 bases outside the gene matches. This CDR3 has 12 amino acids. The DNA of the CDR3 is TGTGCCAGCAGCGCATCAGGGGGCGAAGCTTTCTTT. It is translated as CASSASGGEAFF.

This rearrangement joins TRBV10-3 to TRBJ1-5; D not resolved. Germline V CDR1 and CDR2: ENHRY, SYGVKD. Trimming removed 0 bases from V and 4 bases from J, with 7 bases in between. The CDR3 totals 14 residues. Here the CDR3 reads CAISESIQNQPQHF. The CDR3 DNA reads TGTGCCATCAGTGAGTCGATCCAGAATCAGCCCCAGCATTTT.

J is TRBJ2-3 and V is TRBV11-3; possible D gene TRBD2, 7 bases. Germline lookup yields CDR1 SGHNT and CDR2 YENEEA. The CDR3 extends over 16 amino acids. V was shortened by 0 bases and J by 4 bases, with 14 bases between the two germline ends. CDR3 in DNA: TGTGCCAGCAGCTTAGATGGGGGGGCCGCCTCAGATACGCAGTATTTT. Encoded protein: CASSLDGGAASDTQYF. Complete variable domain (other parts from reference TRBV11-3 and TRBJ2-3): EAGVVQSPRYKIIEKKQPVAFWCNPISGHNTLYWYLQNLGQGPELLIRYENEEAVDDSQLPKDRFSAERLKGVDSTLKIQPAELGDSAVYLCASSLDGGAASDTQYFGPGTRLTVL.

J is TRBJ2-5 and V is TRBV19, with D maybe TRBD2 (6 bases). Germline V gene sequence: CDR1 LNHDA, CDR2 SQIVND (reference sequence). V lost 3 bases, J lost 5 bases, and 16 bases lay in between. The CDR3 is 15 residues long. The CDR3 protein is CASSITQGRGETQYF. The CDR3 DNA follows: TGTGCCAGTAGTATTACCCAGGGTCGGGGGGAGACCCAGTACTTC.

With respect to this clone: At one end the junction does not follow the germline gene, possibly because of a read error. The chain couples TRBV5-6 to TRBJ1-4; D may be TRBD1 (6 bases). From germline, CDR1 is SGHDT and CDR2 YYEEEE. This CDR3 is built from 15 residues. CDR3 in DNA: TGTGCCAGCAGCATAGAAGGACAGTGGGATGAAAAACTGCTTTTT. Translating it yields CASSIEGQWDEKLLF.